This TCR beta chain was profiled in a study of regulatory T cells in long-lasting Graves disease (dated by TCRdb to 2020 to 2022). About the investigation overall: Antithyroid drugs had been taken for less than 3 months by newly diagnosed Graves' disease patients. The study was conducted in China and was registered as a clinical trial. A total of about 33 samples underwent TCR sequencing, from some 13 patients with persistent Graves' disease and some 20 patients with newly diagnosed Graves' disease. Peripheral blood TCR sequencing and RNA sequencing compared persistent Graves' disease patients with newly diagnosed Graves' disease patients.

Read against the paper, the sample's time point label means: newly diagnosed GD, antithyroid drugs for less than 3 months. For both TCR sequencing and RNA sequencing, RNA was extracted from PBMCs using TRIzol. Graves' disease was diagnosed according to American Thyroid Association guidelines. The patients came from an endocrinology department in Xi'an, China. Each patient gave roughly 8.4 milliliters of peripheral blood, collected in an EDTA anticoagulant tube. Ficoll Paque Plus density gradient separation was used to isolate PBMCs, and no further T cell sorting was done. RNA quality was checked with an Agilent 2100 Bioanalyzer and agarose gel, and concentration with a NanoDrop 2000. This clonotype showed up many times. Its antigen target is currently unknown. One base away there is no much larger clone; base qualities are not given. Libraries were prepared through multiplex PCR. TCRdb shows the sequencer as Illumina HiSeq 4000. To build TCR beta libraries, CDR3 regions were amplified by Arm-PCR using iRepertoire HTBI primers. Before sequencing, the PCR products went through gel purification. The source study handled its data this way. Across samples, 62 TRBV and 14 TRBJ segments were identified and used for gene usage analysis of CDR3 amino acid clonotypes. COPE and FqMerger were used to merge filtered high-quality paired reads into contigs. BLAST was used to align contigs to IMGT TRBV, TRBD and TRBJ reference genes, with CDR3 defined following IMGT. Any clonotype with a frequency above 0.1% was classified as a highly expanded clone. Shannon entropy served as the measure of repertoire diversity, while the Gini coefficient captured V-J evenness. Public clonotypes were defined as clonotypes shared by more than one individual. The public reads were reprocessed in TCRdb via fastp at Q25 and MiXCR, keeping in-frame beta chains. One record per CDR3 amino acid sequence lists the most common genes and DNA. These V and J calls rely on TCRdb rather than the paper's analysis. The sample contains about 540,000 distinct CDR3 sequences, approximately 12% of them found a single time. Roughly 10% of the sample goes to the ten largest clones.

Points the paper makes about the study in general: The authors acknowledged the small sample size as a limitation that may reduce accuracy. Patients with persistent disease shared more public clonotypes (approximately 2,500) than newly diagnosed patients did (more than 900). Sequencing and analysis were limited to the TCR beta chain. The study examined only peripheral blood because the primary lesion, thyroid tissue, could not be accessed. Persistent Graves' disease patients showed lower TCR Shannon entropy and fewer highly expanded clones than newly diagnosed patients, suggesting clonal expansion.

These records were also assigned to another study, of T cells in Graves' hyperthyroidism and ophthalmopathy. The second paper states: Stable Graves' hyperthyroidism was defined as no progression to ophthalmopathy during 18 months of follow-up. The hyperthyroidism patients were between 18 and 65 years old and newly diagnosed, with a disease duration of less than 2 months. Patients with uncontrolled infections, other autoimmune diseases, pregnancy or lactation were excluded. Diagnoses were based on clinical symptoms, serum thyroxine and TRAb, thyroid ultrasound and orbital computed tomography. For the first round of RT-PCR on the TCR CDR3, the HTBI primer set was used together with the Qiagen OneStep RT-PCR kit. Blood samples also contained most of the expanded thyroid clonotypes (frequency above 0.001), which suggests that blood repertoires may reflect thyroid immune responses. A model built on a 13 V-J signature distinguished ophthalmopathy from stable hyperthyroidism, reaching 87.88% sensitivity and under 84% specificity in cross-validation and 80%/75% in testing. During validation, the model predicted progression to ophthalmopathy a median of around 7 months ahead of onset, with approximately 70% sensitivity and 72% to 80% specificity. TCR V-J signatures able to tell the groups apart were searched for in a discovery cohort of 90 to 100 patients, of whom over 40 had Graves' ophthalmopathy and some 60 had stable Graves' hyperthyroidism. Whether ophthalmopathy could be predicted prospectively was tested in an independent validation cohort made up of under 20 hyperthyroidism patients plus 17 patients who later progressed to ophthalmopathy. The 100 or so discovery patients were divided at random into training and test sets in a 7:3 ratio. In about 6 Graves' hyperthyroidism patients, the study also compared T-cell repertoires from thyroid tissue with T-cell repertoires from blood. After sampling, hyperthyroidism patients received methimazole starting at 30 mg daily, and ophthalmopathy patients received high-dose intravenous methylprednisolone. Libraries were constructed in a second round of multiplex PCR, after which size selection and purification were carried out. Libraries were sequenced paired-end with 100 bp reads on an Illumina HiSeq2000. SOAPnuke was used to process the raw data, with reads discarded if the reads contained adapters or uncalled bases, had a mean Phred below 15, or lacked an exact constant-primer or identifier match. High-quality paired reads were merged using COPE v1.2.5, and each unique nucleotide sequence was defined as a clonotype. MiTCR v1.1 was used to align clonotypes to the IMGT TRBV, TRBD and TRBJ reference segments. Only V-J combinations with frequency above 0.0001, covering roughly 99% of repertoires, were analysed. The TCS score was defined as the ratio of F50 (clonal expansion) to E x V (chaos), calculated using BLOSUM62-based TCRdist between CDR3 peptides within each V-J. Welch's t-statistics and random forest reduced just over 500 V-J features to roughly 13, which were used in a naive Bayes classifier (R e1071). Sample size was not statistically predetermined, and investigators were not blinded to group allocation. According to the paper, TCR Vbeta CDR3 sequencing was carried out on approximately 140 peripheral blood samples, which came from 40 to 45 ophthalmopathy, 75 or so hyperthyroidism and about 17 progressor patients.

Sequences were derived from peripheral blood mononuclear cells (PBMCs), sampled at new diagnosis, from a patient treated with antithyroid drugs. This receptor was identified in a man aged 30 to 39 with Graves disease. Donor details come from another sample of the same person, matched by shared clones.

The sequenced DNA: TGTGCCAGTAGTCCCGGCTGGCAGCCCCAGCATTTT. Translation gives CASSPGWQPQHF. This receptor chain uses TRBV19 and TRBJ1-5, with the D gene not confidently named. The germline ends are 9 bases apart after V is trimmed by 5 bases and J by 7 bases. Reading the germline V gene (reference sequence) gives CDR1 LNHDA and CDR2 SQIVND. The cysteine opens and the phenylalanine closes a CDR3 of 12 amino acids. Of the read, only the CDR3 DNA is kept; its 36 bases are in frame from base 1.